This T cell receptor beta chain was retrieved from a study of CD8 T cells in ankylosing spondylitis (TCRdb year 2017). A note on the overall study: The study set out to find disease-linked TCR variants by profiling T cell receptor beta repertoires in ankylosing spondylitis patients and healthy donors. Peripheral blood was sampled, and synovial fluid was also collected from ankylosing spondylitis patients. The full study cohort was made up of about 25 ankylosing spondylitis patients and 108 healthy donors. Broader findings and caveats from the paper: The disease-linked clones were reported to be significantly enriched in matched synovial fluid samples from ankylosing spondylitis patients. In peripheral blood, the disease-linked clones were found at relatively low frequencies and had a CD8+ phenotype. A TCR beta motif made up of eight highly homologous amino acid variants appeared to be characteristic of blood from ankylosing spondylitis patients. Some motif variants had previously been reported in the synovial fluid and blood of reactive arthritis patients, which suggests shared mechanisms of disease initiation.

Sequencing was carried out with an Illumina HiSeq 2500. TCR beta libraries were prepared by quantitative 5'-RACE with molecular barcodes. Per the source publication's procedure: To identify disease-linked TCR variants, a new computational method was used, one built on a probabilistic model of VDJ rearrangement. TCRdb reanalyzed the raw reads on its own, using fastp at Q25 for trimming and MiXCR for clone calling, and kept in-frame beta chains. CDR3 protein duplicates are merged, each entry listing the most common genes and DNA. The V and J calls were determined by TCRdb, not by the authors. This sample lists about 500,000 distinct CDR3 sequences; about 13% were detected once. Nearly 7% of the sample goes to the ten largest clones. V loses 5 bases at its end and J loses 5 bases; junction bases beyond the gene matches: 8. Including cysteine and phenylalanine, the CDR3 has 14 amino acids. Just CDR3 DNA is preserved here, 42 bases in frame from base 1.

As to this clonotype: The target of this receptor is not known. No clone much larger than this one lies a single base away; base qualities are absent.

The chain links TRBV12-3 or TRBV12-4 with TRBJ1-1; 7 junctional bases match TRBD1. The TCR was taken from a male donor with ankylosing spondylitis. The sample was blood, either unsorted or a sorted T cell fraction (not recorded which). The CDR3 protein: CASSPFQTGTEAFF. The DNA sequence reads TGTGCCAGCAGTCCCTTTCAGACAGGGACTGAAGCTTTCTTT.